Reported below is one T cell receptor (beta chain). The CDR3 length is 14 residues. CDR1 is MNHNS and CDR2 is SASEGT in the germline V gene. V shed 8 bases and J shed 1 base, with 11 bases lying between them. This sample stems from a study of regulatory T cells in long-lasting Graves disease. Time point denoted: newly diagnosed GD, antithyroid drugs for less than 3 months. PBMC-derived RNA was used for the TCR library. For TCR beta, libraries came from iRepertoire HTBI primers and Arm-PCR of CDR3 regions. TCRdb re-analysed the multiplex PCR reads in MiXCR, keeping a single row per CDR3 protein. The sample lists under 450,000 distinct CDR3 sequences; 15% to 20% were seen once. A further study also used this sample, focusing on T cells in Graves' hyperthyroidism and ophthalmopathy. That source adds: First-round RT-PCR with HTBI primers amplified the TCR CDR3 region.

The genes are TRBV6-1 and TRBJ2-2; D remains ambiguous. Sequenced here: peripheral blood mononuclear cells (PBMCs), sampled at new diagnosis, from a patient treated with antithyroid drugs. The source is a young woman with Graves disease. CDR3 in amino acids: CASPVSGNTGELFF. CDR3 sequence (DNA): TGTGCCAGCCCCGTATCGGGGAACACCGGGGAGCTGTTTTTT.